This entry describes one TCR beta chain. Authors' data handling: Estimation of nucleated cell counts was performed using reference gene primer amplification. Assay: immunoSEQ multiplex PCR; the TCRdb copy retains only in-frame clones and omits some. The V and J calls and clone size were taken over from that table, and D and trimming were inferred from the DNA. The table shows 150,000 to 180,000 clones, with around 83% occurring only once. This specimen belongs to a study of blood T cell repertoires in COVID-19. On the study more broadly: Samples taken during acute and convalescent COVID-19 were collected in the United States, Italy and Spain. The cDNA or gDNA used as material had been derived from T cells, B-cell-depleted T cells, or PBMCs.

The clonotype comes from a woman in her forties or fifties with acute or convalescent COVID-19. Material: peripheral blood.

The CDR3 bases are TGTGCCAGCAGCCAGGGGACTAGCGGGGGGGGATACAATGAGCAGTTCTTC. This encodes CASSQGTSGGGYNEQFF. The chain combines TRBV4-2 with TRBJ2-1; 16 nucleotides line up with TRBD2. V shed 3 bases, J shed 4 bases, and the junction held 3 bases outside the gene matches. Germline V gene sequence: CDR1 LGHNA, CDR2 YNFKEQ. CDR3 length: 17 residues.